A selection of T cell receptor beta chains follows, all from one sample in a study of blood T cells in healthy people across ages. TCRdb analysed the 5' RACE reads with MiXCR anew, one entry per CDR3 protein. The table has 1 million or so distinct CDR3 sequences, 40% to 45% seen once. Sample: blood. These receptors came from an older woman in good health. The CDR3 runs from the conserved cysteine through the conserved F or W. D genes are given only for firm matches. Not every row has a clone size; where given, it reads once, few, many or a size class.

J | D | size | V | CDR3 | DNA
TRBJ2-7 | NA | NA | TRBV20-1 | CSTSPAGGPYEQYF | TGCAGTACTAGCCCAGCCGGAGGTCCCTACGAGCAGTACTTC
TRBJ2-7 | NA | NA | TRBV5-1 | CASSLATTGTIDYEQYF | TGCGCCAGCAGCTTGGCCACCACAGGGACGATCGACTACGAGCAGTACTTC
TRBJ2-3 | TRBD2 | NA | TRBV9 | CASSESKRGTDTQYF | TGTGCCAGCAGCGAGTCCAAGCGGGGGACAGATACGCAGTATTTT
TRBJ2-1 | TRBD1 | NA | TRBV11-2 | CASSQAEGAHSAQFF | TGTGCCAGCAGCCAGGCAGAGGGGGCGCATTCCGCGCAGTTCTTC
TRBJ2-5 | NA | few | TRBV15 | CATSRGWRPQETQYF | TGTGCCACCAGCAGAGGGTGGAGGCCCCAAGAGACCCAGTACTTC
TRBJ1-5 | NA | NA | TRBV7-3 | CASSSPDGRGNQPQHF | TGTGCCAGCAGCTCCCCAGACGGAAGGGGCAATCAGCCCCAGCATTTT
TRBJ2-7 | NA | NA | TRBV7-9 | CASSLGRAHEQYF | TGTGCCAGCAGCTTAGGGAGGGCCCACGAGCAGTACTTC
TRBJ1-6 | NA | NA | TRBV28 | CASSSGGKNSPLHF | TGTGCCAGCAGTTCCGGGGGCAAAAATTCACCCCTCCACTTT
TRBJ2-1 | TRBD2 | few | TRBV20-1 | CSASVVSGREGSEQFF | TGCAGTGCTAGTGTGGTTAGCGGGAGAGAGGGTAGTGAGCAGTTCTTC
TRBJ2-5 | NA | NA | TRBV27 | CASSMTSPGGYNEQYF | TGTGCCAGCAGTATGACTAGCCCAGGGGGCTACAATGAGCAGTACTTC
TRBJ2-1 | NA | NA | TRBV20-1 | CSARDFHSHNEQFF | TGCAGTGCTAGAGATTTTCACAGCCACAATGAGCAGTTCTTC
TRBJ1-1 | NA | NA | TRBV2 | CASRHRDKNTEAFF | TGTGCCAGCAGACACCGGGACAAAAATACTGAAGCTTTCTTT
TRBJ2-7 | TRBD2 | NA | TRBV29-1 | CSVSGRGSYEQYF | TGCAGCGTTAGCGGGAGAGGGTCCTACGAGCAGTACTTC
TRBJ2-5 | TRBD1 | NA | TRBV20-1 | CSARARTGEQETQYF | TGCAGTGCTAGAGCCCGGACAGGGGAACAAGAGACCCAGTACTTC
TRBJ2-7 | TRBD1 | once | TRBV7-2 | CASRSGTGVPYEQYF | TGTGCCAGCAGGTCCGGGACAGGGGTGCCCTACGAGCAGTACTTC
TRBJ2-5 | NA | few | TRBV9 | CASSKGDVKETQYF | TGTGCCAGCAGCAAAGGGGACGTCAAAGAGACCCAGTACTTC
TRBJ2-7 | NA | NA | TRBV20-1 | CSATYPGGGYNEQYF | TGCAGTGCTACCTACCCGGGCGGGGGCTACAATGAGCAGTACTTC
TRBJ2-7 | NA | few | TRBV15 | CATSRVSYNEQYF | TGTGCCACCAGCAGAGTTAGTTACAATGAGCAGTACTTC
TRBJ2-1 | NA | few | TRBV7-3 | CASSLTMGDEQFF | TGTGCCAGCAGCTTAACCATGGGGGATGAGCAGTTCTTC
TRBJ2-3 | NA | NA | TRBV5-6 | CASSSSRVGTDTQYF | TGTGCCAGCAGCTCGAGCCGGGTGGGCACAGATACGCAGTATTTT
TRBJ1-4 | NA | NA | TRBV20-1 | CSARPLGGGNEKLFF | TGCAGTGCTAGACCCCTCGGGGGGGGAAATGAAAAACTGTTTTTT
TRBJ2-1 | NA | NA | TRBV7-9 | CASSFTGTSLFF | TGTGCCAGCAGCTTTACCGGGACATCTTTGTTCTTC
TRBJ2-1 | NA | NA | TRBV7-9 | CASSLGRDRMVHEQFF | TGTGCCAGCAGCTTGGGCCGGGACCGCATGGTCCATGAGCAGTTCTTC
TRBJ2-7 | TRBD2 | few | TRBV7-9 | CASSLAFRPGGSYEQYF | TGTGCCAGCAGCTTAGCATTCCGCCCGGGGGGCTCCTACGAGCAGTACTTC
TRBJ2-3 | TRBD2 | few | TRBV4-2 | CASSQKLTPRLAGERADTQYF | TGTGCCAGCAGCCAAAAGCTTACCCCCCGACTAGCGGGTGAACGCGCAGATACGCAGTATTTT
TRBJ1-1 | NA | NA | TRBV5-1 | CASSLEDQGGTEAFF | TGCGCCAGCAGCTTGGAGGATCAGGGTGGCACTGAAGCTTTCTTT
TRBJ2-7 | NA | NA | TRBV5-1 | CASSLIPRDPYEQYF | TGCGCCAGCAGCTTGATCCCCCGGGACCCCTACGAGCAGTACTTC
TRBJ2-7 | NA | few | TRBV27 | CASSFEPSSYEQYF | TGTGCCAGCAGTTTCGAGCCTAGCTCCTACGAGCAGTACTTC
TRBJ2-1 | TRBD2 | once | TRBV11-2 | CASTDWGGNEQFF | TGTGCCAGCACCGATTGGGGGGGAAATGAGCAGTTCTTC
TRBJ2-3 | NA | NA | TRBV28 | CASSLLEGRDLGPDTQYF | TGTGCCAGCAGTTTATTAGAGGGACGGGATTTAGGTCCAGATACGCAGTATTTT
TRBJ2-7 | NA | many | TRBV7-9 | CASSLRVGEQYF | TGTGCCAGCAGCTTAAGGGTTGGCGAGCAGTACTTC
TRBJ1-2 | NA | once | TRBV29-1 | CSGQTQGANYGYTF | TGCAGCGGTCAAACCCAGGGCGCCAACTATGGCTACACCTTC
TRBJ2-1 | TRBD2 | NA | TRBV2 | CASSEGLAAGGSYNEQFF | TGTGCCAGCAGTGAAGGGCTAGCGGCGGGGGGCTCCTACAATGAGCAGTTCTTC
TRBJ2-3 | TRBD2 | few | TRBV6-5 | CASSYSPASGWGSTDTQYF | TGTGCCAGCAGTTACTCTCCCGCTAGCGGGTGGGGTAGCACAGATACGCAGTATTTT
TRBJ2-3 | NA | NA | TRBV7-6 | CASSLVPGNTDTQYF | TGTGCCAGCAGCTTAGTGCCCGGCAACACAGATACGCAGTATTTT
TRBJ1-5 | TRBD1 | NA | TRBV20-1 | CSASNHGTGGQPQHF | TGCAGTGCTAGTAACCATGGGACAGGAGGACAGCCCCAGCATTTT
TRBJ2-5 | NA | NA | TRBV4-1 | CASSQDIGVFSGEQYF | TGCGCCAGCAGCCAAGATATAGGAGTTTTTTCTGGTGAGCAGTACTTC
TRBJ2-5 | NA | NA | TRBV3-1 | CASSQAVGGETQYF | TGTGCCAGCAGCCAAGCTGTCGGGGGAGAGACCCAGTACTTC
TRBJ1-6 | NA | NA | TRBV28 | CASSVTGRKVHF | TGTGCCAGCAGTGTTACTGGACGAAAGGTCCACTTT
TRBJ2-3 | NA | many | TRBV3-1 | CASSQQLGDTQYF | TGTGCCAGCAGCCAACAATTGGGGGATACGCAGTATTTT
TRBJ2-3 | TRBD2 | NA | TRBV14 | CASSQGTSGRDTQYF | TGTGCCAGCAGCCAAGGGACTAGCGGGCGAGATACGCAGTATTTT
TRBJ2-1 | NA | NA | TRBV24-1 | CATSAGRLTDEQFF | TGTGCCACCAGCGCAGGGCGTCTGACGGATGAGCAGTTCTTC
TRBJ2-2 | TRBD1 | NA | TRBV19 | CASSTSPATGAGELFF | TGTGCCAGTAGTACCTCCCCCGCGACAGGGGCCGGGGAGCTGTTTTTT
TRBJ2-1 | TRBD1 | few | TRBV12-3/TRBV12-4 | CASSQRQGAYNEQFF | TGTGCCAGCAGTCAGAGACAGGGGGCTTACAATGAGCAGTTCTTC
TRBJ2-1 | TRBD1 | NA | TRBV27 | CASSSTGGRYNEQFF | TGTGCCAGCAGTTCGACAGGGGGCAGGTACAATGAGCAGTTCTTC
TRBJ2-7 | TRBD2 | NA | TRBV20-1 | CSATPLLPGLAGHGGAYEQYF | TGCAGTGCTACTCCCCTACTACCGGGACTAGCGGGCCATGGGGGGGCCTACGAGCAGTACTTC
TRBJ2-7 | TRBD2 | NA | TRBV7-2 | CASSNGLANSYEQYF | TGTGCCAGCAGCAACGGACTAGCGAACTCCTACGAGCAGTACTTC
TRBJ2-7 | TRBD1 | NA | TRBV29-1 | CSANGQGTIAEQYF | TGCAGCGCCAACGGACAGGGGACCATAGCCGAGCAGTACTTC
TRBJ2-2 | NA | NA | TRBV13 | CASSSRLANTGELFF | TGTGCCAGCAGCTCCCGACTAGCGAACACCGGGGAGCTGTTTTTT
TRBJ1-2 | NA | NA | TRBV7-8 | CASSLRARLLDGYTF | TGTGCCAGCAGCTTACGGGCCAGGCTACTCGATGGCTACACCTTC
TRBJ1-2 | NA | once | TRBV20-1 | CSAEDWGYGYTF | TGCAGTGCAGAGGACTGGGGCTATGGCTACACCTTC
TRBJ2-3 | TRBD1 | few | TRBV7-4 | CASSLLTGGTDTQYF | TGTGCCAGCAGCCTCCTGACAGGGGGCACAGATACGCAGTATTTT
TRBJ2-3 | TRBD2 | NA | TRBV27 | CASYAGGTDTQYF | TGTGCCAGCTACGCGGGAGGGACAGATACGCAGTATTTT